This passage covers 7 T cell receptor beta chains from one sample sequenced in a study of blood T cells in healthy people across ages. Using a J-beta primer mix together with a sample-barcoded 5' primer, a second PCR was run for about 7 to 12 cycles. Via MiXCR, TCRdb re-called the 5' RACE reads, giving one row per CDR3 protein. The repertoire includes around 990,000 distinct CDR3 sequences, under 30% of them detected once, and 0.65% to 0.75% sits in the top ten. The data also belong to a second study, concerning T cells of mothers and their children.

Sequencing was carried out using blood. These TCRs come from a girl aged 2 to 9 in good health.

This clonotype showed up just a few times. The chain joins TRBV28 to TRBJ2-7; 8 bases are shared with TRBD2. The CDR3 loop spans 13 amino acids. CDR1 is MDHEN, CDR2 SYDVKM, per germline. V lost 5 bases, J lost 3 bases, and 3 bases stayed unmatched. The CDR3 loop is CASSSGRLYEQYF. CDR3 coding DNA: TGTGCCAGCAGTAGCGGGAGACTCTACGAGCAGTACTTC.

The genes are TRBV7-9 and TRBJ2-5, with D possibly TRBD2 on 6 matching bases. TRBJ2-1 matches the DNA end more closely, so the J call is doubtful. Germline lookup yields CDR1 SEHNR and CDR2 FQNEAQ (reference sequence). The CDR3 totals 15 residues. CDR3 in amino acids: CASSPAGLMGNEQFF. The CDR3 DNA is TGTGCCAGCAGCCCCGCGGGGTTGATGGGCAATGAGCAGTTCTTC.

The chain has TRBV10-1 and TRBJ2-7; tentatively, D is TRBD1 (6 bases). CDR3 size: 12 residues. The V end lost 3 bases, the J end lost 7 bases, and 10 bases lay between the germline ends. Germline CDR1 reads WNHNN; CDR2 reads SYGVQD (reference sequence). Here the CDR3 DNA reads TGCGCCAGCAGTGATCCGAGGGGGGAGCAGTACTTC. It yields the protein CASSDPRGEQYF.

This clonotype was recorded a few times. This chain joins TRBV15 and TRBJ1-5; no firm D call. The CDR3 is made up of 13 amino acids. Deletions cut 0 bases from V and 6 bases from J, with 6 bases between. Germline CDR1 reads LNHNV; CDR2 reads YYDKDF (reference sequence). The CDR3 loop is CATSREVGQPQHF. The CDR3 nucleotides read TGTGCCACCAGCAGAGAAGTGGGTCAGCCCCAGCATTTT.

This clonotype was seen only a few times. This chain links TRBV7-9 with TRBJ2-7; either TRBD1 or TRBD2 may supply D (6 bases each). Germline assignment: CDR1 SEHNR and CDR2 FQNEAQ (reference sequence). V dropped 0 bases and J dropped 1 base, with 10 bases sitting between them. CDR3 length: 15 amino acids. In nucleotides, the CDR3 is TGTGCCAGCAGCTTAGCCCAAGGGGGGTCCTACGAGCAGTACTTC. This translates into CASSLAQGGSYEQYF.

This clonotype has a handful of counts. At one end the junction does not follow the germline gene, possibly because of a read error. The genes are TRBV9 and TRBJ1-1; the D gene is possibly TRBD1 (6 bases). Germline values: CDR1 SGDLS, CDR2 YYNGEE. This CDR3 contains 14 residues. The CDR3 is CASTEAGVDTDAFF. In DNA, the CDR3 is TGTGCCAGCACGGAGGCAGGGGTGGACACTGACGCTTTCTTT.

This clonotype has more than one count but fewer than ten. CDR3 region: CASSKGRENIQYF. DNA for the CDR3: TGTGCCAGCAGCAAAGGCAGGGAAAACATTCAGTACTTC. The genes are TRBV21-1 and TRBJ2-4; the table's D call, TRBD1, was not checked against the DNA. TRBV21-1 has pseudogene status. This CDR3 comprises 13 residues.